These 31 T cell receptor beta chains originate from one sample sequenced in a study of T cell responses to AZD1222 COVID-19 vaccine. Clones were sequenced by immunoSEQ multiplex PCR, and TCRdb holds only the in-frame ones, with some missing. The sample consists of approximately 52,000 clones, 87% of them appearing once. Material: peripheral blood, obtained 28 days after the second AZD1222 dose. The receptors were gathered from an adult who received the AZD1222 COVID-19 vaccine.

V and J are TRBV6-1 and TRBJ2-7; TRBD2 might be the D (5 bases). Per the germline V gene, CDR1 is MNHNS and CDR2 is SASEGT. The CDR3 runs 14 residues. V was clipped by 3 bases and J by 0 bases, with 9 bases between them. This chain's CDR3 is CASSDPGISYEQYF. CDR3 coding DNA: TGTGCCAGCAGTGATCCGGGGATCTCCTACGAGCAGTACTTC.

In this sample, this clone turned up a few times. CDR3 sequence reads: CASSRQPGNIQYF. The CDR3 nucleotides are TGTGCCAGCAGTCGACAGCCAGGGAACATTCAGTACTTC. This chain connects TRBV28 to TRBJ2-4; tentatively, D is TRBD1 (5 bases). Germline CDR1 is MDHEN and CDR2 is SYDVKM. The germline V and J ends were trimmed by 5 bases and 7 bases, with 12 bases remaining between them. The CDR3 is made up of 13 amino acids.

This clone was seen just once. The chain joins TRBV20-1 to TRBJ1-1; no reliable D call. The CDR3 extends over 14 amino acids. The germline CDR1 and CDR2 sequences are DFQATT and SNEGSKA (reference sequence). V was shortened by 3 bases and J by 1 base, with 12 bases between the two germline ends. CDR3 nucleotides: TGCAGTGCTAGTTGGAACAGTCCGAACACTGAAGCTTTCTTT. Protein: CSASWNSPNTEAFF.

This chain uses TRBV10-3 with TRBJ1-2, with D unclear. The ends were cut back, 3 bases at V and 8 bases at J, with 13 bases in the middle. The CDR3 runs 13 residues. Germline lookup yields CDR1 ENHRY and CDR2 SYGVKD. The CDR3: CAISEREASGYTF. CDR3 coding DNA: TGTGCCATCAGTGAACGGGAGGCGTCAGGCTACACCTTC.

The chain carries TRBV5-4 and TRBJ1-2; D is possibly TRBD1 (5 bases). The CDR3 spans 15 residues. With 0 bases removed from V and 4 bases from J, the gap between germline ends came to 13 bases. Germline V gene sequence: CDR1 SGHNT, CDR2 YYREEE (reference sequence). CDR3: CASSLAARESYGYTF. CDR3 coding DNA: TGTGCCAGCAGCTTGGCAGCCAGGGAGAGCTATGGCTACACCTTC.

CDR3 in DNA: TGTGCCAGCAGCTTGGGGACAGGGATGGATGGCTACACCTTC. Its protein is CASSLGTGMDGYTF. This chain joins TRBV7-8 and TRBJ1-2; 9 nucleotides line up with TRBD1. CDR1 and CDR2 from the germline V gene are SGHVS and FQNEAQ. This CDR3 has 14 residues. Trimming at V came to 3 bases and at J to 6 bases, leaving 5 bases not matched to a gene.

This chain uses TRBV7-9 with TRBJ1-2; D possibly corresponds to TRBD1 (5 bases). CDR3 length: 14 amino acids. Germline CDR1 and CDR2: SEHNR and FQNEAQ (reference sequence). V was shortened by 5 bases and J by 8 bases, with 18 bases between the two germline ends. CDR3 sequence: CASSITTVGDGYTF. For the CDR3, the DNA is TGTGCCAGCAGCATCACGACAGTGGGTGACGGCTACACCTTC.

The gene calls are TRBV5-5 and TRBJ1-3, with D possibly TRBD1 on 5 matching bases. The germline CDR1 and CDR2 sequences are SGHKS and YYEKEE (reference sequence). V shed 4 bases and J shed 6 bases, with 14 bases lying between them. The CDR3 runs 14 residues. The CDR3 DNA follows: TGTGCCAGCAGCCCCGGAGGTGGGGCAAACACCATATATTTT. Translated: CASSPGGGANTIYF.

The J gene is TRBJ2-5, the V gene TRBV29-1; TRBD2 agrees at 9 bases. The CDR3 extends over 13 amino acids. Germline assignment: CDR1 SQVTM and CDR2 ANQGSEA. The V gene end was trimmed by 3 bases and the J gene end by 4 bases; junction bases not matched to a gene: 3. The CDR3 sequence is CSVDLAGRETQYF. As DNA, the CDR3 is TGCAGCGTTGATCTAGCGGGGCGAGAGACCCAGTACTTC.

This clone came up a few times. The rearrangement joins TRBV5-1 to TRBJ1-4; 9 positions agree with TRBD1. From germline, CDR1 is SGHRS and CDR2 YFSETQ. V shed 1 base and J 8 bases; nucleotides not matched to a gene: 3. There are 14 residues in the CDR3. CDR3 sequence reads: CASSLSGTGEKLFF. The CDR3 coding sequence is TGCGCCAGCAGCTTGAGCGGGACAGGGGAAAAACTGTTTTTT.

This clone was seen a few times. The DNA for the CDR3 is TGCGCCAGCAGTTACGACCCGGGAGCTAACTATGGCTACACCTTC. Protein product: CASSYDPGANYGYTF. V and J are TRBV5-1 and TRBJ1-2; D is unresolved. In germline, CDR1 is SGHRS, CDR2 YFSETQ. The CDR3 extends over 15 amino acids. Deletions cut 5 bases from V and 0 bases from J, with 14 bases between.

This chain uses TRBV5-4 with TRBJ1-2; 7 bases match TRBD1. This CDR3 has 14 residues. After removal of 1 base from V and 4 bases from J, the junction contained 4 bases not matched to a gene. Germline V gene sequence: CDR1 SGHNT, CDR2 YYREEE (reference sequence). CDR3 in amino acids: CASSLPGGPYGYTF. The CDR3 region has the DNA TGTGCCAGCAGCTTGCCAGGGGGTCCCTATGGCTACACCTTC.

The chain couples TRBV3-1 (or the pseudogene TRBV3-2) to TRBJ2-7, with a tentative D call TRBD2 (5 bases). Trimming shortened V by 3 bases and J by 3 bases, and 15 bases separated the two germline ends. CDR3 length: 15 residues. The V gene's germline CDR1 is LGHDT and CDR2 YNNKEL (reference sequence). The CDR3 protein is CASSHTGIGGYEQYF. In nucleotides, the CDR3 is TGTGCCAGCAGCCACACCGGGATCGGAGGCTACGAGCAGTACTTC.

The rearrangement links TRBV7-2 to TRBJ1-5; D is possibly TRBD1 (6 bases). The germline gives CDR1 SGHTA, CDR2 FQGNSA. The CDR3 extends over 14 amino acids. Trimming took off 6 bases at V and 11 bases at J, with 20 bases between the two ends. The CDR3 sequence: CASSSKSDRRAQHF. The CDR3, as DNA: TGTGCCAGCAGTTCAAAATCCGACAGGAGGGCCCAGCATTTT.

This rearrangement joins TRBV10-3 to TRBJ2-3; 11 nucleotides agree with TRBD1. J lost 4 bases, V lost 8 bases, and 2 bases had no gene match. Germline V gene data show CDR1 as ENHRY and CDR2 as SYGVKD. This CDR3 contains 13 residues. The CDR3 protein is CAIGQGAADTQYF. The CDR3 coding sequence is TGTGCCATCGGACAGGGGGCGGCAGATACGCAGTATTTT.

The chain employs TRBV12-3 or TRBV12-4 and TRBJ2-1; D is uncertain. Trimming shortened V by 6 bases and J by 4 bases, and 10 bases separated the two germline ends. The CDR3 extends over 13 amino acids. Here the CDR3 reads CASRDGHYNEQFF. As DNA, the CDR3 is TGTGCCAGCAGGGACGGGCATTACAATGAGCAGTTCTTC.

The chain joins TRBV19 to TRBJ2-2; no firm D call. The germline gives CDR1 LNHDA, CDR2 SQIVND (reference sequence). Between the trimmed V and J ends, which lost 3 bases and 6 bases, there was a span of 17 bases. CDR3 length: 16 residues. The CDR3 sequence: CASSMVRRRTAGELFF. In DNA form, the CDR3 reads TGTGCCAGTAGTATGGTTAGAAGGCGAACCGCCGGGGAGCTGTTTTTT.

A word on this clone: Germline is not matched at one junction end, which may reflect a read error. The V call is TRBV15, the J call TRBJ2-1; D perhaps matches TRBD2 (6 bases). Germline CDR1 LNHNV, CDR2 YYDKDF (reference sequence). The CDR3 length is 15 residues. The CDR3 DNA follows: TGTGCCACCAGCGGAGAAGCGGGCTCCTACAATGAGCAGTTCTTC. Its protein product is CATSGEAGSYNEQFF.

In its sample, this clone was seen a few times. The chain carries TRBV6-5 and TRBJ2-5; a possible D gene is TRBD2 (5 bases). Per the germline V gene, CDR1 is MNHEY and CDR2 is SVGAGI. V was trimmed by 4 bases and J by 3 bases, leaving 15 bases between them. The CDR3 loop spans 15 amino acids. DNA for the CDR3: TGTGCCAGCAGTTCTGGACTCCGAGGAGAAGAGACCCAGTACTTC. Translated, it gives CASSSGLRGEETQYF.

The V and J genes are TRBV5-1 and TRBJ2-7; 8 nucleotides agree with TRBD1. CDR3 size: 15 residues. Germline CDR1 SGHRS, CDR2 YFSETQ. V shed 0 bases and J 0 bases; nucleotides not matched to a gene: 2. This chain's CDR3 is CASSLEGTGSYEQYF. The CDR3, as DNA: TGCGCCAGCAGCTTGGAAGGGACAGGCTCCTACGAGCAGTACTTC.

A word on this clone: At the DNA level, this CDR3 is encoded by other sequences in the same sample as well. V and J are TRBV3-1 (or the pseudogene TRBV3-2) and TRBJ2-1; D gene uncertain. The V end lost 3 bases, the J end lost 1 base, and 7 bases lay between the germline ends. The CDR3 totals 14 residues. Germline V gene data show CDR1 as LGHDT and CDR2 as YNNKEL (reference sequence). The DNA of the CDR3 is TGTGCCAGCAGCCACAGGTCGTCCTACAATGAGCAGTTCTTC. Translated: CASSHRSSYNEQFF.

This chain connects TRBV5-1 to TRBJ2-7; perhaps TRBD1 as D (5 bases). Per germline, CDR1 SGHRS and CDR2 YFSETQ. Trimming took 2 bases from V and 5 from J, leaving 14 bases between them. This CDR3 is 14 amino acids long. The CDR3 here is CASSFLRASDEQYF. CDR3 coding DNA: TGCGCCAGCAGCTTTCTCAGGGCCTCGGACGAGCAGTACTTC.

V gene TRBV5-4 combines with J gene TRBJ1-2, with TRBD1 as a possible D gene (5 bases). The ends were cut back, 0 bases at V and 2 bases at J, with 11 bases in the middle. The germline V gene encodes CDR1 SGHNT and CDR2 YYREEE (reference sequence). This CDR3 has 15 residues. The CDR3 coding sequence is TGTGCCAGCAGCTTGGGGGGGGGAATGAACTATGGCTACACCTTC. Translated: CASSLGGGMNYGYTF.

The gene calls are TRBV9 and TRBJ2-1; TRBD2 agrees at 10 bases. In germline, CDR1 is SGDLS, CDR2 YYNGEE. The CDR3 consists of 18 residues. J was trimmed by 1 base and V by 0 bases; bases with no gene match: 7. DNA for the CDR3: TGTGCCAGCAGCGTAGCCCTATCACTAGCGGGGTCCTACAATGAGCAGTTCTTC. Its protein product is CASSVALSLAGSYNEQFF.

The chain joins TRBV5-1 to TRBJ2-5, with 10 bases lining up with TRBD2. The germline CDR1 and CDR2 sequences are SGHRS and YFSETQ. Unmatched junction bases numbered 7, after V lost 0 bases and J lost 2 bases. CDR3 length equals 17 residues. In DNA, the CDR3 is TGCGCCAGCAGCTTGGGTGCGACTAGCGGGCTTCAAGAGACCCAGTACTTC. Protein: CASSLGATSGLQETQYF.

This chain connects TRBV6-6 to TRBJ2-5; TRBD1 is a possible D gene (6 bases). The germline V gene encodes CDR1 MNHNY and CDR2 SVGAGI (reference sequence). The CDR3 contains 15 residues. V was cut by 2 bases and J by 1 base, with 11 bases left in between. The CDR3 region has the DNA TGTGCCAGCAGTTACGGGGCAGGGGTCCAAGAGACCCAGTACTTC. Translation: CASSYGAGVQETQYF.

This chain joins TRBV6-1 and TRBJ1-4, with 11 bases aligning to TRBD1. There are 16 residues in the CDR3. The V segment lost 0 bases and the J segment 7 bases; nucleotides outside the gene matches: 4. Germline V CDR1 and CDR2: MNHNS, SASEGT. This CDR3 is CASSEAVGTGGEKLFF. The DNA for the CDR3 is TGTGCCAGCAGTGAAGCGGTGGGGACAGGGGGTGAAAAACTGTTTTTT.

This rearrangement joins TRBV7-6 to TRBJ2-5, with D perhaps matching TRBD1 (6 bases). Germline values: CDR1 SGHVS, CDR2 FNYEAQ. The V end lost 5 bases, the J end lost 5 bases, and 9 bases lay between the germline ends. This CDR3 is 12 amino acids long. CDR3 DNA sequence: TGTGCCAGCAGCCCGAGGGGGGAGACCCAGTACTTC. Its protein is CASSPRGETQYF.

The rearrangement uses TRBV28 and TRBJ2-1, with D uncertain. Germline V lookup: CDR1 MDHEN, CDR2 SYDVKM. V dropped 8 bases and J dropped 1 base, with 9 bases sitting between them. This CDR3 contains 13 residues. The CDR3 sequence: CASRLLSYNEQFF. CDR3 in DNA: TGTGCCAGCCGGCTCTTGTCCTACAATGAGCAGTTCTTC.

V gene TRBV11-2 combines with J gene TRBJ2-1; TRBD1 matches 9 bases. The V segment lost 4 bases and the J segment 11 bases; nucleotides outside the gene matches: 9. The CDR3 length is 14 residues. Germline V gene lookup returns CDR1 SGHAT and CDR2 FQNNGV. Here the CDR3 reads CASSSPGTGGQQFF. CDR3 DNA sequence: TGTGCCAGCAGCTCCCCGGGAACAGGGGGCCAGCAGTTCTTC.

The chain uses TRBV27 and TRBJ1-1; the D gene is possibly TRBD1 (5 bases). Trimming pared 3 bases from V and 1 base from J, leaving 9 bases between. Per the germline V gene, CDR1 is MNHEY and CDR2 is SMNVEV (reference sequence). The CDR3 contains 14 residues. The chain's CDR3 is CASSFRVRNTEAFF. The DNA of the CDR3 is TGTGCCAGCAGTTTCAGGGTGAGGAACACTGAAGCTTTCTTT.